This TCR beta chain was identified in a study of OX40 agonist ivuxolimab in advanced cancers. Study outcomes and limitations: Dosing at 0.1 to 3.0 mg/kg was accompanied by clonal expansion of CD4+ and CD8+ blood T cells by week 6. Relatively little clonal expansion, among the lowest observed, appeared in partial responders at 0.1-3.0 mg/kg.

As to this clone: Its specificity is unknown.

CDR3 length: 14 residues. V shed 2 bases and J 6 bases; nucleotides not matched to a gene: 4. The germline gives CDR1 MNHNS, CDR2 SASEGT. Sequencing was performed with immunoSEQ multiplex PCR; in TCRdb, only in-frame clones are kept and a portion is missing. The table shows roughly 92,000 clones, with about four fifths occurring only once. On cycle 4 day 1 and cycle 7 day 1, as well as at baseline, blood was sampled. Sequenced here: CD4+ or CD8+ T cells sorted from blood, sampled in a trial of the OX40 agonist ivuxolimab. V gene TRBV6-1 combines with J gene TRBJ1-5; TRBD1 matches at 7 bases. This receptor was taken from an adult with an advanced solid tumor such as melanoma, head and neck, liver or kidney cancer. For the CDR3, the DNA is TGTGCCAGCAGTGAACCCCAGGGGGGTCAGCCCCAGCATTTT. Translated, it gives CASSEPQGGQPQHF.